These 30 T cell receptor beta chains came from one sample sequenced in a study of post-analysis software for immune sequencing data. Libraries were made from TCR beta cDNA, and they carried unique molecular identifiers. One entry per CDR3 protein, called by TCRdb with MiXCR from the PCR reads. The sample lists about 540,000 distinct CDR3 sequences, around a third occurring once. Whole-study results and caveats: In patients, TRBV5-6, TRBV5-1 and TRBV20-1 belonged to five or six TRBV segments found more frequently than in controls.

Their antigen targets remain unknown. The sample comprised blood. The receptor source for this set is a girl under 18 with multiple sclerosis.

Only a few counts were recorded for this clonotype. J is TRBJ2-5 and V is TRBV12-3 or TRBV12-4; 9 bases match TRBD1. The ends lost 7 bases at V and 5 bases at J; junction bases unmatched: 20. CDR3 length: 18 amino acids. The CDR3 DNA follows: TGTGCCAGCAAGCCCTCGACGGGACAGGGTTTCATTCGTGAGACCCAGTACTTC. Protein: CASKPSTGQGFIRETQYF.

This clonotype was seen ten or more times. The chain couples TRBV20-1 to TRBJ2-1, with TRBD1 as a possible D gene (6 bases). The CDR3 length is 13 residues. Germline V gene lookup returns CDR1 DFQATT and CDR2 SNEGSKA (reference sequence). Trimming shortened V by 6 bases and J by 7 bases, and 16 bases separated the two germline ends. The CDR3 reads CSAIKTGKNEQFF. CDR3 in DNA: TGCAGTGCCATAAAAACAGGGAAGAATGAGCAGTTCTTC.

This clonotype was recorded a few times. The rearrangement uses TRBV18 and TRBJ2-1, with D unresolved. The CDR3 sequence is 14 residues long. V was trimmed by 0 bases and J by 6 bases, leaving 9 bases between them. CDR1 and CDR2 from the germline V gene are KGHSH and LQKENI. The CDR3 protein is CASSPPLLLNEQFF. The DNA of the CDR3 is TGTGCCAGCTCACCACCGCTACTGCTCAATGAGCAGTTCTTC. The full variable domain, completed using reference TRBV18 and TRBJ2-1, is NAGVMQNPRHLVRRRGQEARLRCSPMKGHSHVYWYRQLPEEGLKFMVYLQKENIIDESGMPKERFSAEFPKEGPSILRIQQVVRGDSAAYFCASSPPLLLNEQFFGPGTRLTVL.

This clonotype was seen a handful of times. This chain uses TRBV15 with TRBJ1-1, with TRBD1 as a possible D gene (5 bases). The ends were cut back, 0 bases at V and 4 bases at J, with 9 bases in the middle. In germline, CDR1 is LNHNV, CDR2 YYDKDF (reference sequence). The CDR3 totals 14 residues. This CDR3 reads CATSRDSGLTEAFF. The CDR3 DNA reads as TGTGCCACCAGCAGAGATTCAGGGCTCACTGAAGCTTTCTTT. Using reference TRBV15 and TRBJ1-1 for the parts outside the CDR3, the full variable domain is DAMVIQNPRYQVTQFGKPVTLSCSQTLNHNVMYWYQQKSSQAPKLLFHYYDKDFNNEADTPDNFQSRRPNTSFCFLDIRSPGLGDTAMYLCATSRDSGLTEAFFGQGTRLTVV.

This clonotype has just one count. V usage is TRBV6-5 and J usage is TRBJ1-4; D is uncertain. CDR3 length equals 16 residues. The V gene's germline CDR1 is MNHEY and CDR2 SVGAGI. V lost 7 bases to trimming and J lost 6 bases, with 21 bases between them. The CDR3 DNA reads TGTGCCAGCACGAGACCTCCCTTTGGGAACGATGAAAAACTGTTTTTT. Translating gives CASTRPPFGNDEKLFF.

The V gene is TRBV27, the J gene TRBJ2-5; 11 bases align to TRBD1. Losses at the gene ends were 3 bases for V and 2 bases for J; bases not matched to a gene: 2. CDR1 MNHEY and CDR2 SMNVEV come from the germline V gene (reference sequence). CDR3 length equals 15 residues. DNA of the CDR3: TGTGCCAGCAGTTTGGACAGGGGGCAACAAGAGACCCAGTACTTC. This sequence encodes CASSLDRGQQETQYF.

J is TRBJ1-1 and V is TRBV5-6, with 7 positions matching TRBD1. CDR3 length equals 16 residues. The V segment lost 2 bases and the J segment 1 base; nucleotides outside the gene matches: 8. The germline V gene has CDR1 SGHDT and CDR2 YYEEEE. CDR3 amino acids: CASSFRARGENTEAFF. In DNA, the CDR3 is TGTGCCAGCAGCTTTCGCGCCAGGGGGGAGAACACTGAAGCTTTCTTT.

The chain is built from TRBV7-9 and TRBJ2-7; D remains ambiguous. Germline assignment: CDR1 SEHNR and CDR2 FQNEAQ (reference sequence). V lost 1 base and J lost 3, with 13 bases in between. This CDR3 comprises 15 residues. The CDR3 region is CASSLVTHPFYEQYF. CDR3 in DNA: TGTGCCAGCAGCTTAGTGACCCACCCTTTCTACGAGCAGTACTTC.

The chain combines TRBV3-1 with TRBJ1-2; 8 nucleotides match TRBD1. After removal of 4 bases from V and 8 bases from J, the junction contained 12 bases not matched to a gene. The CDR3 extends over 15 amino acids. Germline lookup yields CDR1 LGHDT and CDR2 YNNKEL (reference sequence). Written as DNA, the CDR3 is TGTGCCAGCAGCCGTTTTAGTGGACAGGGCGACGGCTACACCTTC. Translated: CASSRFSGQGDGYTF.

This clonotype has more than one count but fewer than ten. V usage is TRBV27 and J usage is TRBJ1-6; 7 bases are a match to TRBD1. Germline V gene sequence: CDR1 MNHEY, CDR2 SMNVEV (reference sequence). CDR3 length equals 15 residues. The V and J ends lost 3 bases and 4 bases, in that order; junction bases with no gene match: 3. The CDR3 bases are TGTGCCAGCAGTTTTGGCAGGGGGTATAATTCACCCCTCCACTTT. Encoded protein: CASSFGRGYNSPLHF.

This clonotype was counted between two and nine times. The chain recombines TRBV29-1 with TRBJ2-7, with 9 bases identical to TRBD1. The trim removed 3 bases at V and 7 bases at J, leaving 7 bases unmatched. The CDR3 totals 13 residues. Germline CDR1 SQVTM, CDR2 ANQGSEA. CDR3 bases: TGCAGCGTTGAGGGACAGGGTTTGGGGGAGCAGTACTTC. Translating it yields CSVEGQGLGEQYF.

The CDR3 sequence: CASSLGVSGYEQYF. CDR3 bases: TGTGCCAGCAGCTTAGGGGTATCGGGCTACGAGCAGTACTTC. The V call is TRBV7-6, the J call TRBJ2-7, with D unresolved. The CDR3 contains 14 residues. Germline CDR1 reads SGHVS; CDR2 reads FNYEAQ. V dropped 1 base and J dropped 3 bases, with 10 bases sitting between them. Variable domain in full (rest from reference TRBV7-6 and TRBJ2-7): GAGVSQSPRYKVTKRGQDVALRCDPISGHVSLYWYRQALGQGPEFLTYFNYEAQQDKSGLPNDRFSAERPEGSISTLTIQRTEQRDSAMYRCASSLGVSGYEQYFGPGTRLTVT.

V gene TRBV20-1 combines with J gene TRBJ2-7; 8 bases align to TRBD1. The CDR3 is 15 residues long. Trimming at V came to 0 bases and at J to 5 bases, leaving 9 bases not matched to a gene. Germline V CDR1 and CDR2: DFQATT, SNEGSKA (reference sequence). The CDR3 region has the DNA TGCAGTGCTAGAGATATCGACAGGGGATCCCACGAGCAGTACTTC. The encoded protein is CSARDIDRGSHEQYF.

As concerns this clonotype: As the CDR3 is not closed by the conserved phenylalanine or tryptophan, this likely results from a read error. V usage is TRBV12-3 or TRBV12-4 and J usage is TRBJ1-4; no definite D call. The V end was cut by 4 bases, the J end by 0 bases, with 12 bases between. This CDR3 has 16 amino acids. Here the CDR3 reads CASSWEAAATNEKLFV. The CDR3 coding sequence is TGTGCCAGCAGTTGGGAGGCCGCTGCAACTAATGAAAAACTGTTTGTT.

J is TRBJ2-3 and V is TRBV12-3 or TRBV12-4; either TRBD1 or TRBD2 may supply D (5 bases each). The length of the CDR3 is 18 residues. Trimming pared 2 bases from V and 0 bases from J, leaving 18 bases between. The CDR3 sequence: CASSLSGLVGVSTDTQYF. The CDR3 nucleotides are TGTGCCAGCAGTTTATCGGGGCTAGTGGGAGTGAGCACAGATACGCAGTATTTT.

The CDR3 sequence: CASSGETGGEQFF. CDR3 DNA sequence: TGTGCCAGCAGTGGGGAGACAGGAGGAGAGCAGTTCTTC. The chain combines TRBV2 with TRBJ2-1; TRBD1 is a possible D gene (6 bases). The CDR3 length is 13 residues. Germline loops: CDR1 SNHLY, CDR2 FYNNEI. Trimming pared 4 bases from V and 10 bases from J, leaving 14 bases between.

On this clonotype: This may arise from a read error, as a much more abundant clone is one base away. The V and J genes are TRBV4-1 and TRBJ2-7, with D perhaps TRBD1 or TRBD2 (5 bases each). The V and J ends lost 5 bases and 6 bases respectively, with 23 bases between them. This CDR3 is 16 amino acids long. The germline CDR1 and CDR2 sequences are MGHRA and YSYEKL. The CDR3 region has the DNA TGCGCCAGCAGCTTCCGGGTTCCGGCAGGGAGAGGCGAGCAGTACTTC. Its protein product is CASSFRVPAGRGEQYF.

V usage is TRBV10-2 and J usage is TRBJ2-5, with 7 bases aligning to TRBD1. Matching the DNA end better, TRBJ2-7 makes the J call doubtful. The germline CDR1 and CDR2 sequences are WSHSY and SAAADI. CDR3 length: 13 amino acids. This CDR3 reads CASSPIQGYEQYF. The CDR3 DNA reads as TGCGCCAGCAGCCCCATACAGGGGTACGAGCAGTACTTC.

This clonotype was observed at least ten times. V usage is TRBV20-1 and J usage is TRBJ2-7; no reliable D call. The germline V gene has CDR1 DFQATT and CDR2 SNEGSKA (reference sequence). Trimming stripped 5 bases from V and 3 bases from J, with 17 bases between. CDR3 length: 14 amino acids. The CDR3 DNA reads as TGCAGTGCTTCCCACCCCCCCTGTAGCTACGAGCAGTACTTC. Translating gives CSASHPPCSYEQYF.

A few counts support this clonotype. The CDR3 region has the DNA TGCAGTGCTAGGGGTGGACTAGCGGACAATGAGCAGTACTTC. Translation: CSARGGLADNEQYF. This rearrangement joins TRBV20-1 to TRBJ2-4, with TRBD2 matching over 10 bases. Trimming at V came to 3 bases and at J to 13 bases, leaving 12 bases not matched to a gene. Germline lookup yields CDR1 DFQATT and CDR2 SNEGSKA (reference sequence). This CDR3 has 14 residues.

Comment on this clonotype: A junction boundary mismatches the germline segment, possibly from a read error. The chain employs TRBV11-2 and TRBJ2-3; no clear D gene. Germline assignment: CDR1 SGHAT and CDR2 FQNNGV. There are 18 residues in the CDR3. The CDR3 DNA follows: TGTGCCAGCAGCCCAGGAAAGGGCGGCGAGCTCGGCACAGATGCGCAGTATTTT. It is translated as CASSPGKGGELGTDAQYF. Filled out from reference TRBV11-2 and TRBJ2-3, the complete variable domain reads EAGVAQSPRYKIIEKRQSVAFWCNPISGHATLYWYQQILGQGPKLLIQFQNNGVVDDSQLPKDRFSAERLKGVDSTLKIQPAKLEDSAVYLCASSPGKGGELGTDAQYFGPGTRLTVL.

The chain combines TRBV27 with TRBJ1-2; TRBD1 matches at 7 bases. In germline, CDR1 is MNHEY, CDR2 SMNVEV (reference sequence). The CDR3 is 16 amino acids. J was trimmed by 2 bases and V by 3 bases; bases with no gene match: 9. CDR3 residues: CASSLVGKGANYGYTF. The DNA of the CDR3 is TGTGCCAGCAGTTTGGTTGGAAAGGGGGCAAACTATGGCTACACCTTC.

CDR3 nucleotides: TGCAGTGCTAGAGATCTAGCGGGGTCCTTCCAGCACACAGATACGCAGTATTTT. It yields the protein CSARDLAGSFQHTDTQYF. The rearrangement uses TRBV20-1 and TRBJ2-3; TRBD2 aligns across 9 bases. V gave up 0 bases and J gave up 2 bases; unmatched junction bases: 12. The germline gives CDR1 DFQATT, CDR2 SNEGSKA (reference sequence). This CDR3 is built from 18 residues.

The rearrangement uses TRBV5-1 and TRBJ1-2; TRBD1 matches at 7 bases. Germline V gene lookup returns CDR1 SGHRS and CDR2 YFSETQ. V was clipped by 0 bases and J by 7 bases; unmatched bases: 6. CDR3 size: 14 residues. The CDR3 DNA sequence: TGCGCCAGCAGCTTGGGGTCAGGGGGAAGTGGCTACACCTTC. Translated, it gives CASSLGSGGSGYTF.

This clonotype was recorded once. This may come from a read error, since a much larger clone is one base off. It is likely a read error, because the conserved phenylalanine at the end of the CDR3 is missing. The chain carries TRBV6-4 and TRBJ2-1; 12 bases fit TRBD2. The junction had 10 bases not matched to a gene; V was cut back by 6 bases and J by 10 bases. The CDR3 length is 15 residues. Germline V gene lookup returns CDR1 MRHNA and CDR2 SNTAGT. This chain's CDR3 is CASRALAGGPTEQFL. The DNA of the CDR3 is TGTGCCAGCAGAGCACTAGCGGGGGGTCCTACCGAGCAGTTCTTA.

This chain connects TRBV19 to TRBJ1-6, with D hard to call. The CDR3 sequence is 15 residues long. In germline, CDR1 is LNHDA, CDR2 SQIVND (reference sequence). V was clipped by 4 bases and J by 5 bases, with 12 bases between them. CDR3 region: CASSKRTENNSPLHF. As DNA, the CDR3 is TGTGCCAGTAGTAAGAGGACCGAAAATAATTCACCCCTCCACTTT.

The rearrangement uses TRBV12-3 or TRBV12-4 and TRBJ1-2; TRBD1 is a possible D gene (5 bases). V lost 3 bases to trimming and J lost 4 bases, with 12 bases between them. This CDR3 is 14 amino acids long. CDR3: CASSLSGSSYGYTF. The CDR3 DNA is TGTGCCAGCAGTTTGTCAGGGAGTAGCTATGGCTACACCTTC.

This clonotype has more than one count but fewer than ten. The DNA for the CDR3 is TGTGCCAGCAGCTCGCGGGACAGGGGGCGGGACACTGAAGCTTTCTTT. It yields the protein CASSSRDRGRDTEAFF. This rearrangement joins TRBV9 to TRBJ1-1; 12 bases fit TRBD1. This CDR3 spans 16 amino acids. Germline V gene sequence: CDR1 SGDLS, CDR2 YYNGEE. V lost 4 bases and J lost 3; bases outside the gene matches: 7.

In this sample, this clonotype turned up a few times. V usage is TRBV4-1 and J usage is TRBJ2-1; TRBD1 agrees at 7 bases. The CDR3 is 17 residues long. Germline lookup yields CDR1 MGHRA and CDR2 YSYEKL. With 4 bases clipped from V and 4 bases from J, the junction kept 13 bases outside the gene matches. CDR3 DNA sequence: TGCGCCAGCAGCCCACAAATCGACAGGGCGGTGTACAATGAGCAGTTCTTC. The encoded protein is CASSPQIDRAVYNEQFF.

This clonotype occurred once. One end of the junction does not line up with germline, which may come from a read error. The rearrangement uses TRBV10-2 and TRBJ2-5, with D perhaps given as TRBD1 or TRBD2 (6 bases each). CDR1 is WSHSY and CDR2 is SAAADI in the germline V gene. The CDR3 sequence is 14 residues long. CDR3 sequence reads: CACSDRGRRETQYF. The CDR3 DNA reads as TGCGCCTGCAGTGATCGGGGGCGTAGGGAGACCCAGTACTTC.